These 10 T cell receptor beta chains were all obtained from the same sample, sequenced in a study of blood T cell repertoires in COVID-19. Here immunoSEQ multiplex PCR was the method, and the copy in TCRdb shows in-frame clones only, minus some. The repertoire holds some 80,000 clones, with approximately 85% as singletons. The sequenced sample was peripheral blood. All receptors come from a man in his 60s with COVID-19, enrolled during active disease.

The CDR3: CASSSWIRGDTIYF. The CDR3 bases are TGCGCCAGCAGCTCGTGGATCAGGGGGGACACCATATATTTT. V usage is TRBV5-1 and J usage is TRBJ1-3, with 7 bases fitting TRBD1. Germline CDR1 SGHRS, CDR2 YFSETQ. Unmatched junction bases numbered 8, after V lost 3 bases and J lost 8 bases. The CDR3 consists of 14 residues.

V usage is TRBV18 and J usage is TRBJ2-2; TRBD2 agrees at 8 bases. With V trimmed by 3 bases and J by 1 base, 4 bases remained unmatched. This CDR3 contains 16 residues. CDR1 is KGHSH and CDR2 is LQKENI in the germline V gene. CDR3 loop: CASSPNLAGNTGELFF. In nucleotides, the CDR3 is TGTGCCAGCTCACCCAACCTAGCGGGGAACACCGGGGAGCTGTTTTTT.

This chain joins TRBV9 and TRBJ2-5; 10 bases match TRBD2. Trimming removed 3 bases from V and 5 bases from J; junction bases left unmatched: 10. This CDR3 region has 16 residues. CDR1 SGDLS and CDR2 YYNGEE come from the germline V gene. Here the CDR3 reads CASSGNPSGSWETQYF. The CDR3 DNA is TGTGCCAGCAGCGGGAATCCTAGCGGGAGTTGGGAGACCCAGTACTTC.

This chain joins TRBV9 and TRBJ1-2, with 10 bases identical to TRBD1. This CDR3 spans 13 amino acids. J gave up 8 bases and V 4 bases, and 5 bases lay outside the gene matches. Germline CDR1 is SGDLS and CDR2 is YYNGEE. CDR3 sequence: CASSRDRGGGYTF. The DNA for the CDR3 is TGTGCCAGCAGCCGGGACAGGGGTGGCGGCTACACCTTC.

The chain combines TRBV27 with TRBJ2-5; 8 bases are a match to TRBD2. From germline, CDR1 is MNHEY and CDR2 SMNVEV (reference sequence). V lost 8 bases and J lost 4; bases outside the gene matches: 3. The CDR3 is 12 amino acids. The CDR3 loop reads CASWTSLETQYF. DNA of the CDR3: TGTGCCAGCTGGACTAGCTTAGAGACCCAGTACTTC.

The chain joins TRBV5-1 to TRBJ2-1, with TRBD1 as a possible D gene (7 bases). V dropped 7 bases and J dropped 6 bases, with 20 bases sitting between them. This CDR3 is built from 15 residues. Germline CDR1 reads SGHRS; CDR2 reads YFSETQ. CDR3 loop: CASHFGQGEANEQFF. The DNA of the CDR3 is TGCGCCAGCCACTTCGGGCAGGGGGAGGCCAATGAGCAGTTCTTC. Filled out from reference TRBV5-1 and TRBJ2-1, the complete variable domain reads KAGVTQTPRYLIKTRGQQVTLSCSPISGHRSVSWYQQTPGQGLQFLFEYFSETQRNKGNFPGRFSGRQFSNSRSEMNVSTLELGDSALYLCASHFGQGEANEQFFGPGTRLTVL.

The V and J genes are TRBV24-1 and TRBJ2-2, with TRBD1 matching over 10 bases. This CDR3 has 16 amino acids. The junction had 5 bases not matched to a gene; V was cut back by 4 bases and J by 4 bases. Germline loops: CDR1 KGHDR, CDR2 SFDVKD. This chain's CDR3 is CATSEHRDRGTGELFF. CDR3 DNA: TGTGCCACCAGTGAACACCGGGACAGGGGCACCGGGGAGCTGTTTTTT.

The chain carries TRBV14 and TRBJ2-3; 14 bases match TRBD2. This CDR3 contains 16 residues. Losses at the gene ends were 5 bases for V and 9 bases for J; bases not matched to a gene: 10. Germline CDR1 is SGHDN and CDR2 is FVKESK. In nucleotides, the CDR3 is TGTGCCAGCAGCTCCCGACTAGCGGGAGGGCCGGACACGCAGTATTTT. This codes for CASSSRLAGGPDTQYF.

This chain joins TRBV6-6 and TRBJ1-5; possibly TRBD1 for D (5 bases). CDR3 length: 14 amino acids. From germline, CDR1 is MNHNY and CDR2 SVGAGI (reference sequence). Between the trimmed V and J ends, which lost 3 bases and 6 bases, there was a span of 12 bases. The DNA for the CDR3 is TGTGCCAGCAGTTATGACAGTTCGGCTCAGCCCCAGCATTTT. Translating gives CASSYDSSAQPQHF.

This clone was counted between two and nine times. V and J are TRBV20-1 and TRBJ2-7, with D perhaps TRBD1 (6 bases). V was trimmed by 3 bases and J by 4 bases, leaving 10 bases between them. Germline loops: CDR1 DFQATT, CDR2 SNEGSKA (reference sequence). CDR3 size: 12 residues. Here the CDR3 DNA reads TGCAGTGCTAGTCCTACAGGGTACGAGCAGTACTTC. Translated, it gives CSASPTGYEQYF.